These 8 T cell receptor beta chains were all obtained from the same sample, sequenced in a study of T cells in tuberculosis. Sequencing was performed with immunoSEQ multiplex PCR; in TCRdb, only in-frame clones are kept and a portion is missing. The data contain about 33,000 clones, approximately 90% of them singletons. Described time point: new active TB diagnosis, blood taken before or within 7 days of starting treatment. This specimen was PBMCs, taken at tuberculosis diagnosis. The receptor set was obtained from an adult with tuberculosis. Some clones in this sample may be carry-over from other donors' samples.

The rearrangement uses TRBV5-4 and TRBJ2-1; 9 bases are shared with TRBD2. This CDR3 is 14 amino acids long. Germline loops: CDR1 SGHNT, CDR2 YYREEE (reference sequence). The V gene end was trimmed by 10 bases and the J gene end by 9 bases; junction bases not matched to a gene: 14. CDR3 residues: CAQGGARGGREQFF. CDR3 DNA sequence: TGTGCCCAAGGAGGGGCGCGGGGGGGCCGTGAGCAGTTCTTC.

This chain links TRBV29-1 with TRBJ2-3; unclear D gene. V was trimmed by 4 bases and J by 2 bases, leaving 10 bases between them. From germline, CDR1 is SQVTM and CDR2 ANQGSEA. The CDR3 has 13 amino acids. The CDR3 spells CSVVPDNTDTQYF. CDR3 nucleotide sequence: TGCAGCGTTGTCCCTGACAACACAGATACGCAGTATTTT.

The chain couples TRBV19 to TRBJ1-6; the match to TRBD1 covers 8 bases. V shed 5 bases and J 7 bases; nucleotides not matched to a gene: 4. The CDR3 totals 14 residues. The germline gives CDR1 LNHDA, CDR2 SQIVND (reference sequence). The CDR3 spells CASSGQGGNSPLHF. CDR3 nucleotide sequence: TGTGCCAGTAGTGGACAGGGTGGGAATTCACCCCTCCACTTT.

This clone was found once. V and J are TRBV9 and TRBJ2-2, with 7 bases lining up with TRBD1. V dropped 5 bases and J dropped 5; count of bases not matched to a gene: 15. CDR3 length equals 17 residues. The germline CDR1 and CDR2 sequences are SGDLS and YYNGEE. The CDR3 nucleotides read TGTGCCAGCAGTGACCCAGCTACAGGGGTGCGGACCGGGGAGCTGTTTTTT. Translated: CASSDPATGVRTGELFF.

This clone was recorded once. V is TRBV9 and J is TRBJ2-2, with D hard to call. The CDR3 consists of 17 residues. V lost 0 bases to trimming and J lost 4 bases, with 16 bases between them. CDR1 and CDR2 (germline): SGDLS, YYNGEE. This CDR3 is CASSVGSQSSGTGELFF. DNA of the CDR3: TGTGCCAGCAGCGTAGGGTCCCAGTCTTCGGGCACCGGGGAGCTGTTTTTT.

The chain uses TRBV6-5 and TRBJ2-7; unclear D gene. V was cut by 7 bases and J by 0 bases, with 13 bases left in between. Per the germline V gene, CDR1 is MNHEY and CDR2 is SVGAGI. CDR3 length equals 14 residues. The CDR3 loop reads CASTSAGSSYEQYF. In nucleotides, the CDR3 is TGTGCCAGCACCTCGGCAGGTAGCTCCTACGAGCAGTACTTC.

The chain links TRBV27 to TRBJ2-1, with a weak D call TRBD2 (6 bases). V lost 5 bases and J 7 bases, leaving 12 bases between the germline ends. CDR1 MNHEY and CDR2 SMNVEV come from the germline V gene (reference sequence). CDR3 length equals 13 residues. The CDR3 DNA sequence: TGTGCCAGCAGTCCACAGACTAGAAATGAGCAGTTCTTC. The encoded protein is CASSPQTRNEQFF.

The chain recombines TRBV7-2 with TRBJ1-5, with D hard to call. The CDR3 spans 15 residues. The germline V gene encodes CDR1 SGHTA and CDR2 FQGNSA. Trimming took 5 bases from V and 3 from J, leaving 14 bases between them. CDR3 sequence: CASSPPGPANQPQHF. The CDR3 coding sequence is TGTGCCAGCAGCCCGCCTGGGCCAGCCAATCAGCCCCAGCATTTT. Supplemented by reference TRBV7-2 and TRBJ1-5, the full variable domain reads GAGVSQSPSNKVTEKGKDVELRCDPISGHTALYWYRQSLGQGLEFLIYFQGNSAPDKSGLPSDRFSAERTGGSVSTLTIQRTQQEDSAVYLCASSPPGPANQPQHFGDGTRLSIL.